Shown below are 32 T cell receptor beta chains from a single sample sequenced in a study of liver allograft versus peripheral blood T cells. Looking at the study overall: Comparisons were made between T cell receptor repertoires found in transplanted livers and those circulating in recipients' peripheral blood.

TCRdb redid the calling of the reads with MiXCR, one entry per CDR3 protein. Of approximately 6,100 distinct CDR3 sequences in the sample, 11% to 15% are singletons; the top ten hold about 3.1%. Receptor source: a human patient who had a liver transplant. Some T cells may trace back to the graft donor.

The chain uses TRBV28 and TRBJ1-1; a weak D match, TRBD1 (5 bases). V was shortened by 3 bases and J by 6 bases, with 23 bases between the two germline ends. CDR1 and CDR2 from the germline V gene are MDHEN and SYDVKM. The CDR3 consists of 17 residues. The DNA of the CDR3 is TGTGCCAGCAGTTTTTTTGCGACAGATCGACCCGGGGCTGAAGCTTTCTTT. Its translation: CASSFFATDRPGAEAFF.

This clonotype was recorded a few times. The chain employs TRBV3-1 and TRBJ1-1; D gene unclear. Trimming stripped 3 bases from V and 1 base from J, with 15 bases between. The V gene's germline CDR1 is LGHDT and CDR2 YNNKEL (reference sequence). The CDR3 sequence is 16 residues long. The CDR3 nucleotides are TGTGCCAGCAGCCACGGTACAATCTACCAGAACACTGAAGCTTTCTTT. Protein sequence: CASSHGTIYQNTEAFF.

By proportion, this clonotype is medium-sized. The chain joins TRBV6-2 or TRBV6-3 to TRBJ1-5; D gene ambiguous. The CDR3 sequence is 12 residues long. The germline V gene encodes CDR1 MNHEY and CDR2 SVGEGT. The V end lost 4 bases, the J end lost 5 bases, and 6 bases lay between the germline ends. CDR3 loop: CASSFGDQPQHF. In DNA, the CDR3 is TGTGCCAGCAGTTTTGGCGATCAGCCCCAGCATTTT.

The chain carries TRBV6-1 and TRBJ2-1, with 10 bases matching TRBD1. This CDR3 region has 17 residues. Trimming took 6 bases from V and 5 from J; bases not matched to a gene: 13. Germline V gives CDR1 MNHNS, CDR2 SASEGT. CDR3 nucleotides: TGTGCCAGCAGGGGGACAGGGGCACGGCTGACAGACAATGAGCAGTTCTTC. This encodes CASRGTGARLTDNEQFF.

There are many counts of this clonotype. The chain links TRBV7-9 to TRBJ1-1; D is undetermined. Germline assignment: CDR1 SEHNR and CDR2 FQNEAQ (reference sequence). Trimming shortened V by 4 bases and J by 1 base, and 4 bases separated the two germline ends. CDR3 length: 12 residues. DNA for the CDR3: TGTGCCAGCAGCTGGGGGAACACTGAAGCTTTCTTT. Encoded protein: CASSWGNTEAFF.

By sample fraction, this clonotype is medium-sized (0.01 to 0.1%). The chain carries TRBV6-1 and TRBJ1-5; 8 nucleotides match TRBD1. CDR1 MNHNS and CDR2 SASEGT come from the germline V gene. The CDR3 extends over 15 amino acids. V lost 3 bases, J lost 7 bases, and 8 bases stayed unmatched. The CDR3 protein is CASSDRTGYRQPQHF. The CDR3 DNA sequence: TGTGCCAGCAGTGACCGGACAGGGTATCGCCAGCCCCAGCATTTT.

This clonotype counts as medium-sized. V is TRBV6-1 and J is TRBJ2-5; D gene unclear. The CDR3 length is 13 residues. The germline V gene encodes CDR1 MNHNS and CDR2 SASEGT. Trimming took off 1 base at V and 2 bases at J, with 5 bases between the two ends. CDR3 in amino acids: CASSEDFQETQYF. The CDR3 coding sequence is TGTGCCAGCAGTGAAGACTTTCAAGAGACCCAGTACTTC.

In its sample, this clonotype is medium-sized (0.01 to 0.1%). The J gene is TRBJ1-2, the V gene TRBV7-9; D unresolved. The CDR3 spans 12 residues. V was trimmed by 4 bases and J by 6 bases, leaving 9 bases between them. Per germline, CDR1 SEHNR and CDR2 FQNEAQ (reference sequence). The CDR3 region is CASSSRGDGYTF. The CDR3 DNA is TGTGCCAGCAGCTCCCGTGGGGATGGCTACACCTTC.

By frequency in the sample, this clonotype is medium-sized. The gene calls are TRBV6-5 and TRBJ1-1; no clear D. The CDR3 covers 15 residues. Germline V gene sequence: CDR1 MNHEY, CDR2 SVGAGI. Trimming took off 0 bases at V and 8 bases at J, with 16 bases between the two ends. This chain's CDR3 is CASSYSTSSSPEAFF. CDR3 DNA sequence: TGTGCCAGCAGTTACTCGACTTCGTCAAGTCCCGAAGCTTTCTTT.

Sample share makes this clonotype medium-sized. The V and J genes are TRBV19 and TRBJ2-7; the match to TRBD2 covers 10 bases. The J segment lost 7 bases and the V segment lost 3 bases, leaving 6 bases of the junction unmatched. Per germline, CDR1 LNHDA and CDR2 SQIVND (reference sequence). The length of the CDR3 is 14 residues. The CDR3 reads CASSMNEAGGEQYF. The CDR3, as DNA: TGTGCCAGTAGTATGAATGAAGCGGGAGGGGAGCAGTACTTC. Combining the CDR3 with reference TRBV19 and TRBJ2-7 gives the whole variable domain DGGITQSPKYLFRKEGQNVTLSCEQNLNHDAMYWYRQDPGQGLRLIYYSQIVNDFQKGDIAEGYSVSREKKESFPLTVTSAQKNPTAFYLCASSMNEAGGEQYFGPGTRLTVT.

This clonotype ranks as medium-sized. The CDR3 DNA reads as TGCAGTGCTAGAGCTCTTCGACAGGCTGGCTACACCTTC. This codes for CSARALRQAGYTF. The chain employs TRBV20-1 and TRBJ1-2; tentative D call: TRBD1 (6 bases). This CDR3 has 13 amino acids. The V gene lost 1 base and the J gene lost 7 bases, with 13 bases spanning the gap. Germline V lookup: CDR1 DFQATT, CDR2 SNEGSKA (reference sequence).

This clonotype is medium-sized by share. The V call is TRBV7-2, the J call TRBJ1-2; unclear D gene. The germline V and J ends were trimmed by 1 base and 5 bases, with 5 bases remaining between them. The CDR3 covers 12 residues. CDR1 and CDR2 from the germline V gene are SGHTA and FQGNSA. CDR3 amino acids: CASSLVRYGYTF. The CDR3 nucleotides are TGTGCCAGCAGCTTAGTTAGATATGGCTACACCTTC.

This clonotype qualifies as medium-sized. The chain couples TRBV6-2 or TRBV6-3 to TRBJ2-7; 10 bases align to TRBD2. Germline assignment: CDR1 MNHEY and CDR2 SVGEGT. The V segment lost 0 bases and the J segment 1 base; nucleotides outside the gene matches: 3. CDR3 length equals 16 residues. CDR3 protein: CASSYSLAGASYEQYF. The CDR3 bases are TGTGCCAGCAGTTACTCCCTAGCGGGAGCTTCCTACGAGCAGTACTTC.

This clonotype is medium-sized in the sample. This chain connects TRBV18 to TRBJ1-4; TRBD1 might be the D (5 bases). Germline V gene lookup returns CDR1 KGHSH and CDR2 LQKENI. The CDR3 runs to 18 residues. The ends were cut back, 3 bases at V and 8 bases at J, with 25 bases in the middle. DNA for the CDR3: TGTGCCAGCTCACCTAGGAGTCTATCAGGGTATCCGGACGAAAAACTGTTTTTT. The encoded protein is CASSPRSLSGYPDEKLFF.

This clonotype is judged medium-sized. V and J are TRBV30 and TRBJ2-2, with 9 positions matching TRBD2. Trimming took 0 bases from V and 6 from J; bases not matched to a gene: 5. The CDR3 consists of 15 residues. The germline V gene encodes CDR1 GTSNPN and CDR2 SVGIG (reference sequence). CDR3 region: CAWSVSRTSAGELFF. In DNA form, the CDR3 reads TGTGCCTGGAGTGTCAGTCGGACTAGCGCCGGGGAGCTGTTTTTT.

This clonotype was picked up many times. The chain recombines TRBV20-1 with TRBJ2-7; TRBD2 matches at 7 bases. The CDR3 length is 14 residues. Germline V CDR1 and CDR2: DFQATT, SNEGSKA (reference sequence). V was clipped by 2 bases and J by 3 bases; unmatched bases: 7. CDR3 in DNA: TGCAGTGCTAGAAGCGGGAAAAACGGCTACGAGCAGTACTTC. It specifies CSARSGKNGYEQYF.

This clonotype was seen a few times. V is TRBV14 and J is TRBJ1-4; TRBD1 agrees at 9 bases. The CDR3 is made up of 19 amino acids. Germline V gene sequence: CDR1 SGHDN, CDR2 FVKESK. The J segment lost 3 bases and the V segment lost 0 bases, leaving 11 bases of the junction unmatched. CDR3 loop: CASSQDPRQGDTANEKLFF. CDR3 sequence (DNA): TGTGCCAGCAGCCAAGATCCAAGACAGGGGGATACGGCTAATGAAAAACTGTTTTTT.

The V call is TRBV24-1, the J call TRBJ2-1, with 7 bases lining up with TRBD1. With V trimmed by 10 bases and J by 7 bases, 12 bases remained unmatched. The CDR3 is made up of 14 amino acids. Germline V CDR1 and CDR2: KGHDR, SFDVKD. CDR3 sequence: CATGTGQPGNEQFF. The CDR3 DNA reads as TGTGCCACGGGGACGGGACAGCCAGGGAATGAGCAGTTCTTC.

A few counts support this clonotype. This chain uses TRBV5-6 with TRBJ1-6, with D possibly matching TRBD1 (5 bases). Germline V lookup: CDR1 SGHDT, CDR2 YYEEEE. The CDR3 spans 19 residues. V was trimmed by 5 bases and J by 5 bases, leaving 26 bases between them. The CDR3 protein is CASSLSGQPNRGNNSPLHF. CDR3 DNA sequence: TGTGCCAGCAGTTTGTCGGGGCAGCCCAATAGGGGCAATAATTCACCCCTCCACTTT.

This clonotype rates as medium-sized. This chain connects TRBV6-6 to TRBJ1-2; D remains unclear. Germline V gene sequence: CDR1 MNHNY, CDR2 SVGAGI (reference sequence). The CDR3 consists of 14 residues. The V gene lost 4 bases and the J gene lost 4 bases, with 13 bases spanning the gap. The CDR3 nucleotides are TGTGCCAGCAGTTCCTTAGACGGTCGCTATGGCTACACCTTC. Encoded protein: CASSSLDGRYGYTF.

The J gene is TRBJ1-2, the V gene TRBV2; no firm D call. V lost 3 bases to trimming and J lost 2 bases, with 4 bases between them. The CDR3 totals 12 residues. Germline lookup yields CDR1 SNHLY and CDR2 FYNNEI. The CDR3 reads CASSENNYGYTF. The CDR3, as DNA: TGTGCCAGCAGTGAGAACAACTATGGCTACACCTTC. The entire variable domain, with the rest obtained from reference TRBV2 and TRBJ1-2, is as follows: EPEVTQTPSHQVTQMGQEVILRCVPISNHLYFYWYRQILGQKVEFLVSFYNNEISEKSEIFDDQFSVERPDGSNFTLKIRSTKLEDSAMYFCASSENNYGYTFGSGTRLTVV.

Worth noting for this clonotype: With a much larger clone just one base away, this may be a read error. The gene calls are TRBV24-1 and TRBJ2-5; D is unclear. The germline V gene encodes CDR1 KGHDR and CDR2 SFDVKD. This CDR3 comprises 13 residues. The CDR3 reads CSTSDSYMETQYF. The CDR3 nucleotides are TGTTCCACCAGTGATTCATACATGGAGACCCAGTACTTC.

By share, this clonotype counts as medium-sized. This chain uses TRBV19 with TRBJ2-7; D unresolved. V lost 5 bases and J 0 bases, leaving 14 bases between the germline ends. The CDR3 extends over 15 amino acids. Germline V gene data show CDR1 as LNHDA and CDR2 as SQIVND (reference sequence). DNA for the CDR3: TGTGCCAGTAGTGACCGAGCTCGGAGCTCCTACGAGCAGTACTTC. It specifies CASSDRARSSYEQYF.

By share, this clonotype counts as medium-sized. The chain joins TRBV18 to TRBJ1-2, with TRBD1 as a possible D gene (6 bases). This CDR3 is built from 13 residues. Per the germline V gene, CDR1 is KGHSH and CDR2 is LQKENI. Trimming took 4 bases from V and 7 from J, leaving 13 bases between them. This CDR3 is CASSLTGPFGYTF. CDR3 sequence (DNA): TGTGCCAGCTCACTGACAGGCCCATTTGGCTACACCTTC.

The genes are TRBV12-3 or TRBV12-4 and TRBJ1-4; D ambiguous. The CDR3 extends over 13 amino acids. V was shortened by 4 bases and J by 7 bases, with 10 bases between the two germline ends. For the CDR3, the DNA is TGTGCCAGCAGTTACGGGGAGGGTGAAAAACTGTTTTTT. Its protein product is CASSYGEGEKLFF.

By sample share, this clonotype is medium-sized. The chain links TRBV6-5 to TRBJ1-1, with D possibly being TRBD1 (5 bases). V lost 6 bases to trimming and J lost 0 bases, with 11 bases between them. The CDR3 runs to 14 residues. Germline V CDR1 and CDR2: MNHEY, SVGAGI. The CDR3 reads CASSKQALNTEAFF. CDR3 DNA: TGTGCCAGCAGCAAACAGGCCTTGAACACTGAAGCTTTCTTT.

The CDR3 DNA reads TGTGCCAGCAGCTCGTGGAGGACAGGGGACACTGAAGCTTTCTTT. As protein: CASSSWRTGDTEAFF. The gene calls are TRBV13 and TRBJ1-1, with TRBD1 identical over 9 bases. Germline CDR1 is PRHDT and CDR2 is FYEKMQ (reference sequence). V lost 4 bases and J lost 3; bases outside the gene matches: 6. The CDR3 loop spans 15 amino acids.

This clonotype rates as medium-sized. The chain combines TRBV6-2 or TRBV6-3 with TRBJ1-2, with a tentative D call TRBD1 (5 bases). This CDR3 comprises 14 residues. V shed 7 bases and J shed 4 bases, with 16 bases lying between them. Germline loops: CDR1 MNHEY, CDR2 SVGEGT. As DNA, the CDR3 is TGTGCCAGCAAAGACAGCGGAACATCCTATGGCTACACCTTC. The encoded protein is CASKDSGTSYGYTF.

There are a few counts of this clonotype. The chain recombines TRBV12-3 or TRBV12-4 with TRBJ1-2, with D perhaps matching TRBD1 (6 bases). The CDR3 length is 16 residues. With 6 bases removed from V and 7 bases from J, the gap between germline ends came to 24 bases. CDR3 nucleotide sequence: TGTGCCAGCAGGAGAGATGGAGGGGGAAATTCTTTTGGCTACACCTTC. Translated: CASRRDGGGNSFGYTF.

This clonotype ranks as large (0.1 to 1%). The chain uses TRBV6-2 or TRBV6-3 and TRBJ1-3; no firm D call. The CDR3 has 14 residues. The V gene's germline CDR1 is MNHEY and CDR2 SVGEGT. The V and J ends lost 8 bases and 0 bases respectively, with 11 bases between them. CDR3 DNA sequence: TGTGCCAGCTCCGGACGGATCTCTGGAAACACCATATATTTT. Its translation: CASSGRISGNTIYF.

This clonotype qualifies as medium-sized. The chain combines TRBV28 with TRBJ1-5; perhaps TRBD1 as D (5 bases). The CDR3 consists of 14 residues. V lost 5 bases and J 1 base, leaving 9 bases between the germline ends. The germline V gene has CDR1 MDHEN and CDR2 SYDVKM. CDR3 residues: CASSTGGSNQPQHF. Here the CDR3 DNA reads TGTGCCAGCAGTACTGGGGGAAGCAATCAGCCCCAGCATTTT.

The genes are TRBV19 and TRBJ1-5; maybe TRBD1 (6 bases). The V and J ends lost 3 bases and 7 bases respectively, with 16 bases between them. This CDR3 region has 15 residues. CDR1 is LNHDA and CDR2 is SQIVND in the germline V gene (reference sequence). In DNA form, the CDR3 reads TGTGCCAGTAGTATGCCGGGCGGGGGCGGACAGCCCCAGCATTTT. It specifies CASSMPGGGGQPQHF.